This T cell receptor (beta chain) was captured in a study of T cells in narcolepsy (dated by TCRdb to 2016 to 2019). At the level of the whole study: Patients with narcolepsy type 1 or type 2 (NT1, NT2) and healthy control donors were enrolled in the study. Autoreactive T cells targeting hypocretin neuron self-antigens (hypocretin, TRIB2) were sought in narcolepsy patients, and TCR Vbeta sequencing was used to track clonotypes in blood and CSF.

For TCR Vbeta sequencing, memory CD4+ T cells were sorted ex vivo from the peripheral blood of narcolepsy patients and healthy controls. Library method: the immunoSEQ multiplex PCR assay. TCRdb obtained this table from immuneACCESS and retained in-frame rearrangements with V and J assigned. These tables miss some clones; where compared with another copy, unresolved V genes account for less than half of the shortfall, and the remainder is unexplained. The sample records around 35,000 clones, 82% of which are singletons. Around 2.7% of the sample goes to the ten largest clones. This clone was observed a few times. The antigen this receptor binds is unknown. No much larger clone is present one base from it, and per-base qualities are unavailable. Results and caveats for the whole study, not just this receptor: According to the report, autoreactive clonotypes were detected serially in the blood of the same patients and of different patients, but not in healthy controls. Some blood memory CD4+ repertoires from patients and controls contained no sequences matching autoreactive T cell clones. Numbers of sequenced blood memory CD4+ clonotypes were comparable, averaging roughly 37,000 in patients and roughly 35,000 in controls. Plots that compared CSF and blood CD4+ T cell clonotypes from the same patient highlighted HCRT-specific and TRIB2-specific autoreactive clonotypes.

The source material was CD45RA- memory CD4+ T cells from PBMCs. Taken with the paper, the label for cell subset or site translates to: memory T cells sorted ex vivo from peripheral blood. This TCR came from a human donor with narcolepsy.

The CDR3 amino acid sequence is: CASSTDRGQETQYF. The nucleotide sequence reads TGTGCCAGCAGTACCGACAGGGGGCAAGAGACCCAGTACTTC. Recombination linked TRBV6-1 to TRBJ2-5, with 9 central nucleotides matching TRBD1. Trimming accounts for 5 bases at V and 2 bases at J, while the number of junction bases matched to no gene is 3. The germline V gene encodes CDR1 MNHNS and CDR2 SASEGT. Its CDR3 holds 14 amino acids, cysteine through phenylalanine. Left in the record is the CDR3 DNA by itself, 42 bases read in frame from the first base.